This T cell receptor gamma chain was captured in a study of human gamma delta and Vdelta1 T cells listed by TCRdb under 2018. Notes on the research overall: Delta One T cells, Vd1+ gamma-delta T cells, were investigated in the study as cytotoxic effectors against acute myeloid leukemia.

This clone qualifies as medium-sized (0.01 to 0.1%). Its target antigen remains unknown. No clone much larger than this one lies a single base away; base qualities are absent. At the junction V is shortened by 0 bases and J by 10 bases; bases outside the gene matches: 3. The germline V gene (reference sequence) specifies VTNTFY as CDR1 and YDVSTARD as CDR2. The CDR3 numbers 11 residues from cysteine through phenylalanine. Solely the CDR3 DNA is kept, with 33 bases framed from the first base. The library was produced with PCR. Sequencing was carried out with an Illumina MiSeq. TCRdb called clones anew from the public reads via CATT; matching DNA rows were later pooled. This sample lists some 2,900 gamma-chain clones; around 5.3% were detected once. Approximately 13% of the sample belongs to the ten largest clones.

The TCR comes from a human donor in good health. The material sequenced was naive CD27+ Vdelta1 gamma-delta T cells from blood. Rearrangement joined TRGV3 to TRGJ1 or TRGJ2. The DNA is TGTGCCACCTGGGACAGGCTCAAGAAACTCTTT. It codes for CATWDRLKKLF.